This TCR beta chain originates from a study of T cells expressing NK-cell markers (dated by TCRdb to 2020 to 2022). Describing the broader study: Three sorted T-cell subsets (CD3+CD56+NKG2C+, CD3+CD56+NKG2C- and CD3+CD56-NKG2C+) from several donors had their TCR beta-chain repertoires profiled. Of the eight sequenced donors, seven were found to be HCMV-seropositive and one was found to be HCMV-seronegative. Randomly selected healthy volunteers, three men and five women, were used as the eight sequenced donors. The libraries were sequenced on Illumina HiSeq 2000/2500, MiSeq or NextSeq, producing 2 x 150 bp reads. Findings and caveats that apply to the study as a whole: It remained unclear whether the expanded NKG2C-expressing T cell clones were specific for HCMV antigens. In six donors, the dominant CD3+CD56+NKG2C+ clonotypes were among the top 10 CD8+ clonotypes and accounted for about 1.0-7.5% of CD8+ T cells. Those dominant clonotypes were again the most abundant among CD3+CD56-NKG2C+ cells in four donors, at roughly 25-60.1%.

Taken from cysteine to phenylalanine, the CDR3 has 16 residues. The coding DNA is unavailable. In the germline V gene, CDR1 corresponds to SGHRS and CDR2 to YFSETQ. A commercial ELISA kit detecting HCMV-specific IgG in serum was used to determine HCMV serostatus. Peripheral blood mononuclear cells were isolated from blood by Ficoll density gradient centrifugation. Sequenced using an Illumina HiSeq 2000. TCR beta cDNA libraries were prepared using 5'RACE template switching, which introduced a universal primer site and unique molecular identifiers. cDNA synthesis was primed from the TCR beta constant segment and was followed by two successive PCR amplification steps. As for the original processing: MIGEC was used to demultiplex reads and group reads by UMI, and MiTCR was used to assemble and quantify clonotypes. To remove erroneous sequences, TCR cDNA sequences were retained only when supported by two or more reads. Downstream repertoire analysis used the tcR package, and clonotypes were matched across fractions by CDR3 nucleotide sequence plus V segment. VDJmatch was used to annotate antigen specificity against VDJdb, with one amino acid substitution in CDR3 allowed. The reads, reprocessed by TCRdb, yield one row per CDR3 protein sequence and no DNA. In this record, the V and J calls reflect TCRdb's handling and not the investigators' own analysis. The table for this sample shows hundreds of thousands of distinct CDR3 sequences. The ten biggest clones cover 3.5% to 4.5% of the sample.

For this clonotype: There is no known antigen for this receptor.

The sequenced sample consisted of blood T cells: a sorted CD56 or NKG2C T cell subset, CD4+ or CD8+ T cells, or bulk PBMC T cells (not recorded which). The rearrangement combines TRBV5-1 with TRBJ2-7; TCRdb's assignment of TRBD1 cannot be checked, as there is no DNA. This clonotype was obtained from a man in his late teens or twenties in good health. Donor details come from another sample of the same person, matched by shared clones. CDR3 loop: CASSPSGQTLPHEQYF.